This T cell receptor (beta chain) was observed in a study of molecular identifiers for immune sequencing clone quantification. Broader study findings: Effector cells kept over 99% of their molecules in clones above 20 RNA copies, while naive cells kept under 1% there.

The table lists this clonotype with many counts. What it recognizes is unknown. The CDR3 totals 13 residues. Germline V CDR1 and CDR2: DFQATT, SNEGSKA (reference sequence). With 7 bases removed from V and 6 bases from J, the gap between germline ends came to 17 bases. Libraries from naive CD8 cells were generated from 20,000 to 1,000,000 sorted cells (with 10%, 30% or 50% RNA). Previously published methods and listed TCR primers were used for the bulk TCR libraries. TCRdb used MiXCR to reprocess the PCR reads, holding one entry per CDR3 protein. The profile shows 50,000 to 75,000 distinct CDR3 sequences, roughly a fifth of them singletons.

This receptor was taken from a human donor in good health. Some libraries in this study had Jurkat cell RNA spiked in. The chain combines TRBV20-1 with TRBJ2-3; D is ambiguous. Material: naive CD8+ T cells from blood, with Jurkat cell RNA spiked in. The subset was: FACS-sorted CD8+CD4-CCR7+CD45RA+ naive T cells. The CDR3 loop is CSVPAPPGDTQYF. The CDR3 bases are TGCAGTGTGCCCGCCCCCCCTGGGGATACGCAGTATTTT.